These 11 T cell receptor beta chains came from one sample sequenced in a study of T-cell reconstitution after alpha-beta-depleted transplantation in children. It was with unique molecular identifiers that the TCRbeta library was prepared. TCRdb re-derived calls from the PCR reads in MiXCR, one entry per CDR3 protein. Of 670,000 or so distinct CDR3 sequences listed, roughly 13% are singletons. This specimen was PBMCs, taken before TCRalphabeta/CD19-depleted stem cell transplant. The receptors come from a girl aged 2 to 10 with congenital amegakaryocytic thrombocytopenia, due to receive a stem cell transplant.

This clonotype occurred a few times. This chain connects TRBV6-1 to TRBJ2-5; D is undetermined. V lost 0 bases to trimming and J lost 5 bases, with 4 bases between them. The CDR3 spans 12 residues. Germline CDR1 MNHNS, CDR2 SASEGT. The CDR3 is CASSEAHETQYF. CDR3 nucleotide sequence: TGTGCCAGCAGTGAAGCGCACGAGACCCAGTACTTC.

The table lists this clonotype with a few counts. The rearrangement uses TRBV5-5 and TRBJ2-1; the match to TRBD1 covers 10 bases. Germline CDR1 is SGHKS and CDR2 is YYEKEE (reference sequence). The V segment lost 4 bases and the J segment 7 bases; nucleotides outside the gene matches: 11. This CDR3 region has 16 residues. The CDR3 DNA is TGTGCCAGCAGCCCCGGTGCGGGACAGGGGAGAAATGAGCAGTTCTTC. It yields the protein CASSPGAGQGRNEQFF.

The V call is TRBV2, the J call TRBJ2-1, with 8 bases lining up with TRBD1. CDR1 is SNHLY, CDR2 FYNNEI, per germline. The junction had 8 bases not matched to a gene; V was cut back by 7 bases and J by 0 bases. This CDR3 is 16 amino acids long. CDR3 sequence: CASTKGDRTSYNEQFF. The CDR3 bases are TGTGCCAGCACCAAGGGGGACAGGACCTCCTACAATGAGCAGTTCTTC.

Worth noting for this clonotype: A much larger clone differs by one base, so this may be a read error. This CDR3 is CRANGRVDNEQFF. Here the CDR3 DNA reads TGCAGGGCGAACGGGAGGGTAGACAATGAGCAGTTCTTC. V gene TRBV20-1 combines with J gene TRBJ2-1; 8 bases map to TRBD2. Germline V gene lookup returns CDR1 DFQATT and CDR2 SNEGSKA (reference sequence). This CDR3 region has 13 residues.

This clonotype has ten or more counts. Written as DNA, the CDR3 is TGTGCCAGCAGTTTATCGTCCGGATTTTTCCCCTACGAGCAGTACTTC. This translates into CASSLSSGFFPYEQYF. The chain employs TRBV27 and TRBJ2-7; no clear D gene. Per the germline V gene, CDR1 is MNHEY and CDR2 is SMNVEV (reference sequence). The V end was cut by 0 bases, the J end by 2 bases, with 14 bases between. The CDR3 has 16 residues.

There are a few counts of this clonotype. Here the CDR3 reads CSANSMTSGRHYEQYF. CDR3 nucleotides: TGCAGTGCCAACTCGATGACTAGCGGGAGACACTACGAGCAGTACTTC. V and J are TRBV20-1 and TRBJ2-7, with 12 positions matching TRBD2. Germline lookup yields CDR1 DFQATT and CDR2 SNEGSKA (reference sequence). V shed 6 bases, J shed 3 bases, and the junction held 12 bases outside the gene matches. The CDR3 runs 16 residues.

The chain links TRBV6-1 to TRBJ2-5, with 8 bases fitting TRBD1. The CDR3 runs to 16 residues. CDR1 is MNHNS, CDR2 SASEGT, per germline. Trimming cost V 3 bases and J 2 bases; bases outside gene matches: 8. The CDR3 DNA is TGTGCCAGCAGTGATACAGGGGGTGGGGGGCAAGAGACCCAGTACTTC. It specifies CASSDTGGGGQETQYF.

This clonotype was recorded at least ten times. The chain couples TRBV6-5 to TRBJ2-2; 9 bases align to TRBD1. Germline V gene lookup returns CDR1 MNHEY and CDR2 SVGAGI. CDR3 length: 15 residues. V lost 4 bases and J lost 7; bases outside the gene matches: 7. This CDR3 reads CASSSDRGIGGELFF. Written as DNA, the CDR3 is TGTGCCAGCAGTTCGGACAGGGGTATTGGCGGGGAGCTGTTTTTT.

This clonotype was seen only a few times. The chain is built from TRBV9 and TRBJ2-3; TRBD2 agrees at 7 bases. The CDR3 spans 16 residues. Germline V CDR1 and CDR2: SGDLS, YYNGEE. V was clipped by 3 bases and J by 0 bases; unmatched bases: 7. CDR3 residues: CASSASRGGSTDTQYF. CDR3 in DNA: TGTGCCAGCAGCGCCTCGAGGGGAGGGAGCACAGATACGCAGTATTTT.

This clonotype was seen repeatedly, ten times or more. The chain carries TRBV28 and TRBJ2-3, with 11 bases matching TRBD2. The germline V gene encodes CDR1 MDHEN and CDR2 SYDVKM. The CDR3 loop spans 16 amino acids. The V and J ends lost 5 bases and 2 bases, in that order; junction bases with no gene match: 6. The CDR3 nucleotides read TGTGCCAGCAGTCATGAACTAGCGGGAGTCACAGATACGCAGTATTTT. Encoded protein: CASSHELAGVTDTQYF. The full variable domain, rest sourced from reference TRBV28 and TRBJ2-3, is DVKVTQSSRYLVKRTGEKVFLECVQDMDHENMFWYRQDPGLGLRLIYFSYDVKMKEKGDIPEGYSVSREKKERFSLILESASTNQTSMYLCASSHELAGVTDTQYFGPGTRLTVL.

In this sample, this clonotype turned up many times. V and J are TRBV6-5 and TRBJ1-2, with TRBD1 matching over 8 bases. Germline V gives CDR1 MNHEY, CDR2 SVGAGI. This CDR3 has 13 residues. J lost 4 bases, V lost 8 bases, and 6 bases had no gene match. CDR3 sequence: CASFRGPAYGYTF. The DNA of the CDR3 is TGTGCCAGCTTCAGGGGGCCAGCCTATGGCTACACCTTC.